The rows below give T cell receptor beta chains drawn from one sample of a study of CXCR3-negative and CXCR3-positive naive CD8 T cells. TCRdb re-called the 5' RACE reads and gives one entry per CDR3 protein, without DNA. The table lists 60,000 to 65,000 distinct CDR3 sequences, with 4.8% in the top ten. Sequencing used naive CXCR3+ CD8+ T cells from blood. Receptors were obtained from a human donor in good health. Some clones in this sample may be carry-over from other donors' samples. Each CDR3 is given with its conserved first and last residue.

V	J	CDR3
TRBV2	TRBJ2-3	CASSEALRDAWDMQYF
TRBV20-1	TRBJ2-1	CSARTIWTSGGYNEQFF
TRBV20-1	TRBJ1-2	CSARDWGGYTF
TRBV21-1	TRBJ2-7	CASTGEFSSYEQYF
TRBV5-6	TRBJ1-2	CASSPWTGEGYTF
TRBV5-6	TRBJ2-5	CASSLAGAGIETQYF
TRBV7-6	TRBJ1-6	CASSLMVGGDSYNSPLHF
TRBV29-1	TRBJ2-7	CSVAWGGLGYEQYF
TRBV12-3/TRBV12-4	TRBJ2-7	CASSRDNPYEQYF
TRBV7-9	TRBJ1-2	CASSFGDLYGYTF
TRBV25-1	TRBJ1-2	CASSAPQGVYGYTF